This T cell receptor (beta chain) comes out of a study of beta chain features in type 1 diabetes. Every isolated RNA sample was fully reverse transcribed, so sequencing captured expressed TCRB transcripts. Sequenced by immunoSEQ multiplex PCR; TCRdb stores in-frame clones only, minus some. The sample contains approximately 27,000 clones, about 45% of which appear only once. Study-level results: Moderate but significant shortening of TCRB CDR3s was recorded in all four CD4+ subsets from Type 1 diabetes patients. These data did not resolve whether HLA type affects TCRB rearrangement. VDJ junctions sequenced from type 1 diabetes patients showed fewer insertions and more deletions.

CDR1 and CDR2 (germline): SEHNR, FQNEAQ (reference sequence). The CDR3 totals 17 residues. With 0 bases removed from V and 5 bases from J, the gap between germline ends came to 14 bases. Sampling consisted of one heparinised blood draw per donor, averaging around 100 mL. Each sorted fraction was over 98% pure. To note about this clone: Its antigen is not known.

This clonotype was obtained from a man aged 30 to 45 with type 1 diabetes. Sequencing was carried out using stem cell memory CD4+ T cells from blood. The chain uses TRBV7-9 and TRBJ2-6, with D maybe TRBD2 (5 bases). CDR3 loop: CASSLALREDWANVLTF. CDR3 sequence (DNA): TGTGCCAGCAGCTTAGCACTTAGAGAGGACTGGGCCAACGTCCTGACTTTC.